The next 32 T cell receptor beta chains were all read from a single sample in a study of blood T cell repertoires in COVID-19. This table comes from immunoSEQ multiplex PCR, and its TCRdb copy is limited to in-frame clones, with some not included. The sample consists of about 150,000 clones, about 82% of them appearing once. What was sequenced was peripheral blood. All receptors derive from a woman older than 75 with COVID-19, enrolled during active disease.

The chain's CDR3 is CASSSDNEQFF. The CDR3 bases are TGTGCCAGCAGCTCAGACAATGAGCAGTTCTTC. V is TRBV7-9 and J is TRBJ2-1, with D unclear. The germline V gene has CDR1 SEHNR and CDR2 FQNEAQ (reference sequence). Trimming stripped 4 bases from V and 5 bases from J, with 3 bases between. This CDR3 comprises 11 residues.

V gene TRBV4-1 combines with J gene TRBJ1-2, with 11 bases identical to TRBD1. Trimming cost V 3 bases and J 4 bases; bases outside gene matches: 4. This CDR3 spans 15 amino acids. Looked up from germline, CDR1 is MGHRA and CDR2 is YSYEKL. The CDR3, as DNA: TGCGCCAGCAGCCACGGACAGGGGGCCGTCTATGGCTACACCTTC. Amino acid sequence: CASSHGQGAVYGYTF.

This clone has only one observation. The chain couples TRBV5-4 to TRBJ1-2; TRBD1 matches 8 bases. The CDR3 contains 14 residues. The germline V gene encodes CDR1 SGHNT and CDR2 YYREEE (reference sequence). V lost 4 bases, J lost 4 bases, and 6 bases stayed unmatched. DNA for the CDR3: TGTGCCAGCAGCGTAACAGGGGGGTCCTATGGCTACACCTTC. Amino acid sequence: CASSVTGGSYGYTF. Full variable domain (missing parts from reference TRBV5-4 and TRBJ1-2): ETGVTQSPTHLIKTRGQQVTLRCSSQSGHNTVSWYQQALGQGPQFIFQYYREEENGRGNFPPRFSGLQFPNYSSELNVNALELDDSALYLCASSVTGGSYGYTFGSGTRLTVV.

This rearrangement joins TRBV5-4 to TRBJ2-7, with D possibly being TRBD2 (6 bases). Germline values: CDR1 SGHNT, CDR2 YYREEE (reference sequence). This CDR3 is 15 amino acids long. Trimming removed 4 bases from V and 3 bases from J, with 17 bases in between. Here the CDR3 reads CASSGKWRGDYEQYF. CDR3 nucleotide sequence: TGTGCCAGCAGCGGCAAGTGGAGGGGAGACTACGAGCAGTACTTC. Supplemented by reference TRBV5-4 and TRBJ2-7, the full variable domain reads ETGVTQSPTHLIKTRGQQVTLRCSSQSGHNTVSWYQQALGQGPQFIFQYYREEENGRGNFPPRFSGLQFPNYSSELNVNALELDDSALYLCASSGKWRGDYEQYFGPGTRLTVT.

The table lists this clone with a few counts. The chain combines TRBV7-6 with TRBJ1-2, with TRBD1 matching 7 bases. The CDR3 covers 15 residues. Germline V gives CDR1 SGHVS, CDR2 FNYEAQ. With 5 bases clipped from V and 4 bases from J, the junction kept 10 bases outside the gene matches. The CDR3 here is CASSPTGTASYGYTF. DNA for the CDR3: TGTGCCAGCAGCCCGACGGGGACAGCGTCCTATGGCTACACCTTC.

The chain joins TRBV5-6 to TRBJ1-1; the D gene is possibly TRBD1 (6 bases). The CDR3 is 13 amino acids. The V gene's germline CDR1 is SGHDT and CDR2 YYEEEE. The V gene lost 5 bases and the J gene lost 3 bases, with 11 bases spanning the gap. Here the CDR3 reads CASRGGDYTEAFF. DNA for the CDR3: TGTGCCAGCAGAGGGGGGGACTACACTGAAGCTTTCTTT.

The chain recombines TRBV18 with TRBJ2-7; 10 nucleotides match TRBD1. CDR3 size: 14 residues. V lost 3 bases, J lost 7 bases, and 6 bases stayed unmatched. The germline V gene encodes CDR1 KGHSH and CDR2 LQKENI. CDR3 in DNA: TGTGCCAGCTCACCTGGGACAGGGGCTTTAGAGCAGTACTTC. It yields the protein CASSPGTGALEQYF.

The chain links TRBV11-3 to TRBJ2-2; 9 bases map to TRBD1. Germline V gene lookup returns CDR1 SGHNT and CDR2 YENEEA. The J segment lost 8 bases and the V segment lost 4 bases, leaving 5 bases of the junction unmatched. CDR3 length: 14 amino acids. The CDR3 sequence is CASSWGTGYGELFF. The CDR3 DNA is TGTGCCAGCAGCTGGGGGACAGGGTATGGGGAGCTGTTTTTT.

This chain connects TRBV6-5 to TRBJ1-6; TRBD1 matches at 8 bases. J was trimmed by 12 bases and V by 6 bases; bases with no gene match: 10. The germline V gene encodes CDR1 MNHEY and CDR2 SVGAGI. There are 14 residues in the CDR3. CDR3 nucleotide sequence: TGTGCCAGCAGCAAAAGGGACAGGATCGGACCCCTCCACTTT. This gives the protein CASSKRDRIGPLHF.

This rearrangement joins TRBV2 to TRBJ1-2, with D unresolved. The germline V gene has CDR1 SNHLY and CDR2 FYNNEI. This CDR3 comprises 14 residues. V lost 2 bases to trimming and J lost 6 bases, with 13 bases between them. CDR3 nucleotides: TGTGCCAGCAGTGAATCCTCGGGCGGGAATGGCTACACCTTC. This codes for CASSESSGGNGYTF.

The chain links TRBV11-2 to TRBJ2-2; 7 bases agree with TRBD2. From germline, CDR1 is SGHAT and CDR2 FQNNGV. This CDR3 region has 20 residues. The trim removed 0 bases at V and 4 bases at J, leaving 17 bases unmatched. The CDR3 is CASSLDAWGGLVRGTGELFF. The CDR3, as DNA: TGTGCCAGCAGCTTAGATGCGTGGGGGGGTCTAGTCCGGGGCACCGGGGAGCTGTTTTTT.

This clone was detected only a few times. The chain uses TRBV5-1 and TRBJ2-3, with D possibly matching TRBD2 (6 bases). This CDR3 has 14 amino acids. Per the germline V gene, CDR1 is SGHRS and CDR2 is YFSETQ. Trimming took off 1 base at V and 4 bases at J, with 10 bases between the two ends. The CDR3 sequence: CASSLSPSADTQYF. In DNA form, the CDR3 reads TGCGCCAGCAGCTTGTCTCCTAGCGCAGATACGCAGTATTTT.

The chain joins TRBV3-1 (or the pseudogene TRBV3-2) to TRBJ2-7; D gene unclear. Trimming cost V 3 bases and J 5 bases, with 5 bases left between them. Germline V gene lookup returns CDR1 LGHDT and CDR2 YNNKEL (reference sequence). The CDR3 totals 11 residues. The CDR3 loop is CASSHHNEQYF. CDR3 coding DNA: TGTGCCAGCAGCCATCACAACGAGCAGTACTTC.

This clone was seen a single time. The V gene is TRBV6-1, the J gene TRBJ2-7; 9 nucleotides align to TRBD2. The germline V gene has CDR1 MNHNS and CDR2 SASEGT. This CDR3 contains 17 residues. J was trimmed by 0 bases and V by 4 bases; bases with no gene match: 10. CDR3 sequence: CASSVVASGASSYEQYF. DNA for the CDR3: TGTGCCAGCAGTGTTGTTGCTAGCGGGGCCAGCTCCTACGAGCAGTACTTC.

The V and J genes are TRBV19 and TRBJ1-5, with D unresolved. The CDR3 spans 14 residues. Trimming pared 6 bases from V and 2 bases from J, leaving 11 bases between. Per the germline V gene, CDR1 is LNHDA and CDR2 is SQIVND (reference sequence). CDR3 sequence (DNA): TGTGCCAGTAGCCCAGGAGCGGGCAATCAGCCCCAGCATTTT. Translated: CASSPGAGNQPQHF.

The chain employs TRBV28 and TRBJ2-7; possible D gene TRBD1, 6 bases. Germline lookup yields CDR1 MDHEN and CDR2 SYDVKM. The CDR3 is 14 amino acids. V was trimmed by 1 base and J by 3 bases, leaving 10 bases between them. The CDR3, as DNA: TGTGCCAGCAGTTTATCAGGACAGCTCTACGAGCAGTACTTC. Protein: CASSLSGQLYEQYF.

The chain carries TRBV6-5 and TRBJ1-2, with D tentatively TRBD1 (6 bases). The CDR3 spans 13 residues. V was trimmed by 6 bases and J by 7 bases, leaving 15 bases between them. The V gene's germline CDR1 is MNHEY and CDR2 SVGAGI. CDR3: CASRWGQASGYTF. The DNA of the CDR3 is TGTGCCAGCAGATGGGGGCAAGCGTCTGGCTACACCTTC.

The rearrangement uses TRBV29-1 and TRBJ2-4; possible D gene TRBD1, 8 bases. The CDR3 runs 12 residues. V dropped 5 bases and J dropped 8 bases, with 13 bases sitting between them. Germline-derived CDR1 and CDR2 are SQVTM and ANQGSEA. CDR3 nucleotide sequence: TGCAGCGTTACAGGGGGGAGGGACATTCAGTACTTC. It encodes CSVTGGRDIQYF.

The J gene is TRBJ1-4, the V gene TRBV10-3; 9 bases are a match to TRBD1. CDR3 size: 14 residues. V dropped 11 bases and J dropped 7; count of bases not matched to a gene: 11. Looked up from germline, CDR1 is ENHRY and CDR2 is SYGVKD. The CDR3 here is CASGSGTGSEKLFF. The CDR3 nucleotides read TGTGCCTCAGGCTCAGGGACAGGGTCTGAAAAACTGTTTTTT.

J is TRBJ2-1 and V is TRBV7-2; D is unclear. This CDR3 has 13 amino acids. V was cut by 5 bases and J by 2 bases, with 7 bases left in between. Germline V lookup: CDR1 SGHTA, CDR2 FQGNSA. This CDR3 is CASSGGTYNEQFF. The DNA of the CDR3 is TGTGCCAGCAGCGGCGGAACCTACAATGAGCAGTTCTTC. The variable domain in full, with the rest retrieved from reference TRBV7-2 and TRBJ2-1, is GAGVSQSPSNKVTEKGKDVELRCDPISGHTALYWYRQSLGQGLEFLIYFQGNSAPDKSGLPSDRFSAERTGGSVSTLTIQRTQQEDSAVYLCASSGGTYNEQFFGPGTRLTVL.

This chain connects TRBV7-2 to TRBJ2-7; 8 positions match TRBD2. This CDR3 contains 16 residues. V lost 5 bases and J lost 2; bases outside the gene matches: 11. Germline-derived CDR1 and CDR2 are SGHTA and FQGNSA. As DNA, the CDR3 is TGTGCCAGCAGCCCTTTCTATAGCGGGACCCCCTACGAGCAGTACTTC. Protein sequence: CASSPFYSGTPYEQYF.

This rearrangement joins TRBV10-3 to TRBJ1-1; TRBD1 matches 7 bases. CDR1 ENHRY and CDR2 SYGVKD come from the germline V gene. The CDR3 runs 14 residues. V trimming: 5 bases; J trimming: 0 bases; junction bases outside the gene matches: 3. This CDR3 reads CAISRDSLNTEAFF. Written as DNA, the CDR3 is TGTGCCATCAGTCGGGACAGTTTGAACACTGAAGCTTTCTTT.

The genes are TRBV19 and TRBJ2-5, with D maybe TRBD2 (6 bases). Trimming left V 5 bases short and J 2 bases short, with 12 bases between. This CDR3 spans 14 amino acids. Germline lookup yields CDR1 LNHDA and CDR2 SQIVND (reference sequence). The chain's CDR3 is CASSARDFQETQYF. The CDR3 DNA reads as TGTGCCAGTAGTGCCCGGGACTTTCAAGAGACCCAGTACTTC.

The chain joins TRBV2 to TRBJ2-3; 11 bases align to TRBD2. The CDR3 totals 16 residues. Germline CDR1 SNHLY, CDR2 FYNNEI. Trimming took 6 bases from V and 1 from J; bases not matched to a gene: 6. CDR3 sequence reads: CASRKGTSGRTDTQYF. The CDR3 region has the DNA TGTGCCAGCAGGAAAGGGACTAGCGGACGCACAGATACGCAGTATTTT.

This clone appeared once. The rearrangement links TRBV6-5 to TRBJ2-1; the match to TRBD2 covers 12 bases. From germline, CDR1 is MNHEY and CDR2 SVGAGI. This CDR3 comprises 15 residues. Unmatched junction bases numbered 6, after V lost 5 bases and J lost 7 bases. The CDR3 sequence: CASSPLAGGWNEQFF. CDR3 DNA: TGTGCCAGCAGTCCTCTAGCGGGAGGGTGGAATGAGCAGTTCTTC.

This chain connects TRBV6-5 to TRBJ2-7; D might be TRBD1 (6 bases). The CDR3 extends over 15 amino acids. Germline V CDR1 and CDR2: MNHEY, SVGAGI. Trimming removed 7 bases at V and 7 bases at J, with 23 bases between. CDR3 residues: CASNPMGATLGEQYF. The CDR3 nucleotides are TGTGCCAGCAACCCCATGGGGGCTACCCTGGGGGAGCAGTACTTC.

The rearrangement uses TRBV6-5 and TRBJ1-4; no firm D call. The germline V gene has CDR1 MNHEY and CDR2 SVGAGI. The CDR3 covers 16 residues. Deletions cut 2 bases from V and 0 bases from J, with 10 bases between. The CDR3 loop reads CASSYIKAATNEKLFF. In nucleotides, the CDR3 is TGTGCCAGCAGTTACATCAAAGCTGCAACTAATGAAAAACTGTTTTTT.

CDR3 sequence (DNA): TGTGCCAGCAGCGTATCGGCAGGCCATAATTCACCCCTCCACTTT. Its protein is CASSVSAGHNSPLHF. V and J are TRBV9 and TRBJ1-6; D gene ambiguous. CDR1 and CDR2 (germline): SGDLS, YYNGEE. This CDR3 comprises 15 residues. Trimming shortened V by 1 base and J by 5 bases, and 10 bases separated the two germline ends.

V is TRBV9 and J is TRBJ2-1; 9 nucleotides align to TRBD2. V was clipped by 7 bases and J by 4 bases; unmatched bases: 6. The CDR3 covers 14 residues. Germline CDR1 SGDLS, CDR2 YYNGEE. The CDR3 here is CASSRTSAYNEQFF. Here the CDR3 DNA reads TGTGCCAGCTCACGGACTAGCGCATACAATGAGCAGTTCTTC.

The chain recombines TRBV10-3 with TRBJ1-2; 9 nucleotides line up with TRBD1. Per the germline V gene, CDR1 is ENHRY and CDR2 is SYGVKD. V lost 10 bases, J lost 1 base, and 7 bases stayed unmatched. This CDR3 region has 14 residues. The CDR3: CATTGGAINYGYTF. CDR3 nucleotides: TGTGCCACAACAGGGGGCGCGATTAACTATGGCTACACCTTC.

This rearrangement joins TRBV28 to TRBJ2-7, with D possibly TRBD1 on 5 matching bases. The CDR3 loop spans 13 amino acids. Germline V CDR1 and CDR2: MDHEN, SYDVKM. The V end was cut by 7 bases, the J end by 4 bases, with 14 bases between. The CDR3 nucleotides are TGTGCCAGCACCCACTCCAGGGATTACGAGCAGTACTTC. The encoded protein is CASTHSRDYEQYF.

The chain couples TRBV28 to TRBJ1-1, with D unclear. The CDR3 spans 14 residues. V was clipped by 3 bases and J by 3 bases, with 11 bases between them. Germline V gene sequence: CDR1 MDHEN, CDR2 SYDVKM. CDR3 in amino acids: CASSLRPRYTEAFF. The CDR3 nucleotides are TGTGCCAGCAGTTTGCGCCCTCGGTACACTGAAGCTTTCTTT.